This is a list of T cell receptor beta chains from one sample in a study of Ad26.COV2.S vaccination and SARS-CoV-2 variants. Measured with immunoSEQ multiplex PCR; TCRdb has only the in-frame clones, and not every one. The sample consists of 350,000 to 450,000 clones, about 91% of them appearing once. Specimen: peripheral blood, collected in a trial of Ad26.COV2.S vaccine versus placebo. These TCRs come from a person aged 18-60 years who received the Ad26.COV2.S COVID-19 vaccine or a placebo. CDR3s include the opening cysteine and the closing phenylalanine or tryptophan. The D gene is left open where the match is weak. Clone sizes are given selectively: once, few, many, or a class where the clone is expanded.

abundance,v_gene,d_gene,j_gene,CDR3nt,CDR3aa
once,TRBV4-1,-,TRBJ2-1,TGCGCCAGCAGCCGGGTCGGGGTCAATGAGCAGTTCTTC,CASSRVGVNEQFF
-,TRBV18,TRBD2,TRBJ2-2,TGTGCCAGCTCACCTCTAGCGGCGAACACCGGGGAGCTGTTTTTT,CASSPLAANTGELFF
-,TRBV4-1,-,TRBJ1-3,TGCGCCAGCAGCCAAGAGCACGCCATCTCTGGAAACACCATATATTTT,CASSQEHAISGNTIYF
-,TRBV3-1/TRBV3-2,TRBD1,TRBJ1-2,TGTGCCAGCAGCCAGGGGACAGCCAGTTATGGCTACACCTTC,CASSQGTASYGYTF
once,TRBV6-2/TRBV6-3,TRBD1,TRBJ2-3,TGTGCCAGCAGTACCGGGACAGGGGTAACGGCGCAGTATTTT,CASSTGTGVTAQYF
-,TRBV19,-,TRBJ1-3,TGTGCCAGTACCGGGAGGGGCCGCCCACAGGGAGGGAATTCTGGAAACACCATATATTTT,CASTGRGRPQGGNSGNTIYF
-,TRBV2,-,TRBJ2-5,TGTGCCAGCGTTCGACAAGAGACCCAGTACTTC,CASVRQETQYF
-,TRBV4-1,-,TRBJ2-7,TGCGCCAGCAGCCCCGCTCCGGCTGCTCCCTACGAGCAGTACTTC,CASSPAPAAPYEQYF
-,TRBV6-1,-,TRBJ2-1,TGTGCCAGCAGTGAACTCCAGGCGGCGTTAGAGCAGTTCTTC,CASSELQAALEQFF
-,TRBV7-2,-,TRBJ2-2,TGTGCCAGCAGCCTCGCAGGGCCCACCGGGGAGCTGTTTTTT,CASSLAGPTGELFF
-,TRBV29-1,TRBD1,TRBJ2-5,TGCAGCGTTGAAGACCCGGGACAGGGGGCGTCGGCCCAGTACTTC,CSVEDPGQGASAQYF
-,TRBV19,TRBD1,TRBJ1-4,TGTGCCAGTAGCCCCGCCGGGACAGGGGGCGTAGGGAAACTGTTTTTT,CASSPAGTGGVGKLFF
few,TRBV10-1,-,TRBJ1-6,TGCGCCAGCAGTGCTCAGGCAAGGAATTCACCCCTCCACTTT,CASSAQARNSPLHF
-,TRBV3-1/TRBV3-2,-,TRBJ1-4,TGTGCCAGCAGCTTCCGGGGAGGATATGGGGAAAAACTGTTTTTT,CASSFRGGYGEKLFF
-,TRBV5-6,TRBD1,TRBJ1-1,TGTGCCAGCAGCTTCAGGGGGGGCTACACTGAAGCTTTCTTT,CASSFRGGYTEAFF
once,TRBV30,-,TRBJ1-2,TGTGCCTGGAGTGTACGCGGGGGCTACACCTTC,CAWSVRGGYTF
-,TRBV24-1,-,TRBJ2-3,TGTGCCACCAGTGAGGTCAGGTGGCAGGGGCCAGATACGCAGTATTTT,CATSEVRWQGPDTQYF
-,TRBV15,-,TRBJ2-2,TGTGCCACCAGTCCGGGCCCTGGTTCGAACACCGGGGAGCTGTTTTTT,CATSPGPGSNTGELFF
-,TRBV18,-,TRBJ2-5,TGTGCCAGCTCACCCCCCTCCGTGTACCAAGAGACCCAGTACTTC,CASSPPSVYQETQYF
-,TRBV25-1,TRBD1,TRBJ2-5,TGTGCCAGCAGTCCATACACAGGGGAAGGAGAGACCCAGTACTTC,CASSPYTGEGETQYF
-,TRBV6-5,-,TRBJ1-1,TGTGCCAGCAGTCCAGGGGCCTCCAACACTGAAGCTTTCTTT,CASSPGASNTEAFF
few,TRBV7-2,TRBD2,TRBJ2-7,TGTGCCAGCAGCGGGGGACTAGCGGGAGTAGGCGAGCAGTACTTC,CASSGGLAGVGEQYF